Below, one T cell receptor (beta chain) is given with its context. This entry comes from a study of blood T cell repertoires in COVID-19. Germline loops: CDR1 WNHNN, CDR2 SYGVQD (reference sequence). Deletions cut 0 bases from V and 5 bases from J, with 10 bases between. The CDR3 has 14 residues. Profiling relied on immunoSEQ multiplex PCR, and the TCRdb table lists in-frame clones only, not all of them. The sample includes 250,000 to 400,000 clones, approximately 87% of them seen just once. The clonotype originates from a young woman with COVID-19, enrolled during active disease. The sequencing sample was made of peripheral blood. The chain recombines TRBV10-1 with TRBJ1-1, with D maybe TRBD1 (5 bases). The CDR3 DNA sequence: TGCGCCAGCAGTGAGTCGAGGGGAGGAACTGAAGCTTTCTTT. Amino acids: CASSESRGGTEAFF.